The 2 T cell receptor beta chains in this list originate from one sample, sequenced in a study of neurological immune-mediated disorders. TCRdb re-called the 5' RACE reads with MiXCR, one entry per CDR3 protein. This repertoire shows around 33,000 distinct CDR3 sequences, less than 8.5% found once; its top ten account for 4.4%. The sequenced material came from PBMCs. The receptors stem from a woman in her thirties or forties in good health.

The chain employs TRBV7-2 and TRBJ2-2; no clear D. Germline V gene lookup returns CDR1 SGHTA and CDR2 FQGNSA. The CDR3 covers 15 residues. Deletions cut 1 base from V and 6 bases from J, with 12 bases between. The chain's CDR3 is CASSLGAGGSGELFF. In DNA form, the CDR3 reads TGTGCCAGCAGCTTAGGGGCAGGCGGATCCGGGGAGCTGTTTTTT.

This clonotype has at least ten counts. The chain employs TRBV7-3 and TRBJ1-1; D is uncertain. This CDR3 has 14 residues. V dropped 1 base and J dropped 1 base, with 7 bases sitting between them. The germline gives CDR1 SGHTA, CDR2 FQGTGA. CDR3 coding DNA: TGTGCCAGCAGCTTAAATGGGCCGAACACTGAAGCTTTCTTT. Protein sequence: CASSLNGPNTEAFF.